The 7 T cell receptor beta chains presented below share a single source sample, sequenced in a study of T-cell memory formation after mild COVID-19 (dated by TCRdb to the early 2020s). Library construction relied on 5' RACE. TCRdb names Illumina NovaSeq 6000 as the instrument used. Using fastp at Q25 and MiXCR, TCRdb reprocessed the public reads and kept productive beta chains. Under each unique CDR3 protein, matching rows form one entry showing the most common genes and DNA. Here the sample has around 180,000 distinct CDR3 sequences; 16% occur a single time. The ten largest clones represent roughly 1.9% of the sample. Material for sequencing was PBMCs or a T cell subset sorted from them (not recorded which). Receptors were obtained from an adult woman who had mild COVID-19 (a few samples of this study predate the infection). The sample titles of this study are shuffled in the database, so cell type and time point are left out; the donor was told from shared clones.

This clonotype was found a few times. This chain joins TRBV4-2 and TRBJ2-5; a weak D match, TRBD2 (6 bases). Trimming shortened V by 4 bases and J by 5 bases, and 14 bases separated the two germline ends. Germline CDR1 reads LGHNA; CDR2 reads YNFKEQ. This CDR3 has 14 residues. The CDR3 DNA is TGTGCCAGCAGCCGCGGACTAACGGCCGAGACCCAGTACTTC. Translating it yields CASSRGLTAETQYF.

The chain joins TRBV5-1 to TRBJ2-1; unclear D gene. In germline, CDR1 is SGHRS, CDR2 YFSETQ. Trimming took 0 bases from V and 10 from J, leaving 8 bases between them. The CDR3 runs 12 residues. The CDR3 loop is CASSLEGSEQFF. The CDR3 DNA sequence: TGCGCCAGCAGCTTGGAAGGGTCCGAGCAGTTCTTC.

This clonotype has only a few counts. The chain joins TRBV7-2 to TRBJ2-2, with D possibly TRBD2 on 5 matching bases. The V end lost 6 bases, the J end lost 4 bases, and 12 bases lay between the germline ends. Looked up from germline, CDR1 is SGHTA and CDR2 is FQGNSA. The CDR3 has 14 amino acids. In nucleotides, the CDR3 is TGTGCCAGCAGTCAGTGGAGGTCCACCGGGGAGCTGTTTTTT. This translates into CASSQWRSTGELFF.

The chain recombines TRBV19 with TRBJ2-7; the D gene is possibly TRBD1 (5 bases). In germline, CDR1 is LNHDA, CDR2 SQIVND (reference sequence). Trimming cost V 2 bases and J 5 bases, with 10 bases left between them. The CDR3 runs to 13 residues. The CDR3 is CASSIRGSNEQYF. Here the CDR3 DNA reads TGTGCCAGTAGTATAAGGGGTTCCAACGAGCAGTACTTC. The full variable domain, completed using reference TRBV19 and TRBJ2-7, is DGGITQSPKYLFRKEGQNVTLSCEQNLNHDAMYWYRQDPGQGLRLIYYSQIVNDFQKGDIAEGYSVSREKKESFPLTVTSAQKNPTAFYLCASSIRGSNEQYFGPGTRLTVT.

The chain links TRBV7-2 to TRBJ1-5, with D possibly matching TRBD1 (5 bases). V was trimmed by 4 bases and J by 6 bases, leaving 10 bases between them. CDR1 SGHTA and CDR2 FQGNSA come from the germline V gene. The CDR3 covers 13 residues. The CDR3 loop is CASSSWDGQPQHF. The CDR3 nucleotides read TGTGCCAGCAGCTCATGGGACGGTCAGCCCCAGCATTTT.

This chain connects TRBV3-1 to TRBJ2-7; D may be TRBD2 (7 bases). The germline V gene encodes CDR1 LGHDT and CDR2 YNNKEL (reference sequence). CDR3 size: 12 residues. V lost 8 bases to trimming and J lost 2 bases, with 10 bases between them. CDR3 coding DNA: TGTGCCAGCGGAGGGGGGGCCTACGAGCAGTACTTC. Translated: CASGGGAYEQYF.

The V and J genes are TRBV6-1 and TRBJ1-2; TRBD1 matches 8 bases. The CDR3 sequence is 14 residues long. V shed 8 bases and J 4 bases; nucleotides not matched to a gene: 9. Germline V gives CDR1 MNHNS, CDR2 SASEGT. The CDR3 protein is CASGLAGGGYGYTF. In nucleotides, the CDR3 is TGTGCCAGCGGACTCGCAGGGGGCGGCTATGGCTACACCTTC.